This entry concerns a single T cell receptor (beta chain). The entry originates in a study of radiation and T cells in renal cell carcinoma. Study overall: Nephrectomy followed 15 Gy stereotactic body radiation by 4 weeks.

Profiling relied on immunoSEQ multiplex PCR, and the TCRdb table lists in-frame clones only, not all of them. This sample has 150,000 to 180,000 clones, with approximately 90% found just once. The time point was: blood 2 weeks post-SBRT. The sample's treatment: 15 Gy SBRT to primary tumor, nephrectomy 4 weeks later. After SBRT, blood was collected at 2 and 4 weeks, plus baseline. This clonotype was sampled from a woman aged 50 to 60 with renal cell carcinoma. Sequencing was performed on blood, taken from a patient whose treatment included radiotherapy and nephrectomy.

This chain's CDR3 is CASSPLEGDVTGELFF. Here the CDR3 DNA reads TGTGCCAGCTCACCACTTGAAGGGGACGTCACCGGGGAGCTGTTTTTT. The rearrangement links TRBV18 to TRBJ2-2; TRBD1 or TRBD2 may be the D gene (5 bases each). The CDR3 length is 16 residues. Per germline, CDR1 KGHSH and CDR2 LQKENI. Trimming removed 1 base from V and 4 bases from J, with 13 bases in between.